The T cell receptor (beta chain) described here comes from a study of T cell changes during pregnancy in multiple sclerosis. Generated by immunoSEQ multiplex PCR, the TCRdb table keeps only in-frame clones and is missing some. Found here are about 48,000 clones, over 85% of them singletons; the top ten hold 0.4% to 0.55%. The CDR3 covers 15 residues. CDR1 and CDR2 from the germline V gene are GTSNPN and SVGIG (reference sequence). The V gene end was trimmed by 4 bases and the J gene end by 5 bases; junction bases not matched to a gene: 12. The sample in question was CD4+ T cells from peripheral blood mononuclear cells, obtained in the first trimester of pregnancy. The chain couples TRBV30 to TRBJ2-5, with 8 bases fitting TRBD2. This TCR was recovered from a female donor with multiple sclerosis, enrolled in a pregnancy study. CDR3 nucleotides: TGTGCCTGGACGCTTTTCGGGGGGGCCGCTGAGACCCAGTACTTC. Translated, it gives CAWTLFGGAAETQYF.